The 24 T cell receptor beta chains below all came from one sample that was sequenced in a study of control samples from healthy donors and cancer patients. Method: immunoSEQ multiplex PCR; TCRdb's copy keeps in-frame clones and lacks some. The data show roughly 100,000 clones, with approximately 91% seen just once and about 0.92% held by the top ten. Sequenced sample: blood. The receptors originated from a woman aged 25 to 45 in good health.

The chain uses TRBV15 and TRBJ1-2; D gene unclear. The germline V gene has CDR1 LNHNV and CDR2 YYDKDF (reference sequence). The length of the CDR3 is 14 residues. V was clipped by 0 bases and J by 7 bases, with 12 bases between them. The CDR3 sequence is CATSREGGSFGYTF. CDR3 in DNA: TGTGCCACCAGCAGAGAGGGAGGGTCGTTTGGCTACACCTTC.

V is TRBV30 and J is TRBJ2-5; D unclear. Trimming took off 0 bases at V and 2 bases at J, with 10 bases between the two ends. This CDR3 contains 14 residues. The germline CDR1 and CDR2 sequences are GTSNPN and SVGIG (reference sequence). CDR3 sequence reads: CAWSVLGFQETQYF. The DNA for the CDR3 is TGTGCCTGGAGTGTTTTGGGGTTTCAAGAGACCCAGTACTTC.

The V gene is TRBV9, the J gene TRBJ2-2, with 10 bases identical to TRBD2. Germline CDR1 SGDLS, CDR2 YYNGEE. V gave up 3 bases and J gave up 0 bases; unmatched junction bases: 5. The CDR3 has 17 amino acids. CDR3 coding DNA: TGTGCCAGCAGCGAATCACTAGCGGGGACGAACACCGGGGAGCTGTTTTTT. It encodes CASSESLAGTNTGELFF.

This clone showed up just a few times. CDR3 loop: CASSLAGNQPQHF. CDR3 in DNA: TGTGCCAGCAGTTTAGCGGGCAATCAGCCCCAGCATTTT. The chain combines TRBV12-3 or TRBV12-4 with TRBJ1-5; no definite D call. The V end was cut by 0 bases, the J end by 2 bases, with 2 bases between. The CDR3 spans 13 residues.

J is TRBJ1-5 and V is TRBV23-1; 9 bases are a match to TRBD1. TRBV23-1 is an open reading frame, and its role is uncertain. The ends lost 3 bases at V and 3 bases at J; junction bases unmatched: 24. There are 22 residues in the CDR3. This chain's CDR3 is CASSQDRDRVLPTQGVNQPQHF. The CDR3 DNA is TGCGCCAGCAGTCAGGACCGGGACAGGGTTCTTCCTACCCAGGGTGTCAATCAGCCCCAGCATTTT.

This chain uses TRBV6-5 with TRBJ2-7, with 15 bases lining up with TRBD2. Germline V gene lookup returns CDR1 MNHEY and CDR2 SVGAGI. The junction had 3 bases not matched to a gene; V was cut back by 2 bases and J by 4 bases. The CDR3 length is 16 residues. The CDR3 loop reads CASSYGTSGGWYEQYF. CDR3 nucleotides: TGTGCCAGCAGTTACGGGACTAGCGGGGGGTGGTACGAGCAGTACTTC.

V and J are TRBV3-1 (or the pseudogene TRBV3-2) and TRBJ2-7; 12 bases match TRBD1. Germline V CDR1 and CDR2: LGHDT, YNNKEL (reference sequence). The CDR3 totals 16 residues. The junction had 6 bases not matched to a gene; V was cut back by 0 bases and J by 6 bases. The CDR3 DNA reads TGTGCCAGCAGCCAAGAGTTGGGACAGGGGGCCGTCGAGCAGTACTTC. Amino acid sequence: CASSQELGQGAVEQYF.

The rearrangement joins TRBV19 to TRBJ2-1; D is ambiguous. CDR3 length: 16 residues. Trimming cost V 4 bases and J 3 bases, with 16 bases left between them. From germline, CDR1 is LNHDA and CDR2 SQIVND (reference sequence). DNA for the CDR3: TGTGCCAGTAGTACCCGGGCGCGAGCAGGCTACAATGAGCAGTTCTTC. Translation: CASSTRARAGYNEQFF. The full variable domain, in which reference TRBV19 and TRBJ2-1 provide the parts outside the CDR3, is DGGITQSPKYLFRKEGQNVTLSCEQNLNHDAMYWYRQDPGQGLRLIYYSQIVNDFQKGDIAEGYSVSREKKESFPLTVTSAQKNPTAFYLCASSTRARAGYNEQFFGPGTRLTVL.

The rearrangement joins TRBV9 to TRBJ2-1; maybe TRBD2 (6 bases). In germline, CDR1 is SGDLS, CDR2 YYNGEE. The CDR3 contains 15 residues. V was trimmed by 3 bases and J by 0 bases, leaving 10 bases between them. The CDR3 bases are TGTGCCAGCAGCGCGGACGGGAGCTCCTACAATGAGCAGTTCTTC. Its translation: CASSADGSSYNEQFF.

V is TRBV5-6 and J is TRBJ1-2; TRBD1 matches 8 bases. J lost 8 bases, V lost 2 bases, and 8 bases had no gene match. Germline V gives CDR1 SGHDT, CDR2 YYEEEE. This CDR3 has 14 amino acids. CDR3 sequence reads: CASSLQDRENGYTF. The CDR3 DNA follows: TGTGCCAGCAGCTTACAGGACAGGGAAAACGGCTACACCTTC.

This chain connects TRBV27 to TRBJ2-7; no reliable D call. The germline gives CDR1 MNHEY, CDR2 SMNVEV (reference sequence). This CDR3 spans 12 amino acids. The V end was cut by 5 bases, the J end by 3 bases, with 8 bases between. CDR3 sequence: CASSPDGYEQYF. As DNA, the CDR3 is TGTGCCAGCAGTCCGGACGGCTACGAGCAGTACTTC.

The chain is built from TRBV7-2 and TRBJ2-1; tentatively, D is TRBD2 (6 bases). This CDR3 is 12 amino acids long. Per the germline V gene, CDR1 is SGHTA and CDR2 is FQGNSA. Trimming took off 2 bases at V and 13 bases at J, with 12 bases between the two ends. This CDR3 is CASSLRAGLQFF. DNA of the CDR3: TGTGCCAGCAGCTTACGTGCGGGACTTCAGTTCTTC. The entire variable domain, with the rest obtained from reference TRBV7-2 and TRBJ2-1, is as follows: GAGVSQSPSNKVTEKGKDVELRCDPISGHTALYWYRQSLGQGLEFLIYFQGNSAPDKSGLPSDRFSAERTGGSVSTLTIQRTQQEDSAVYLCASSLRAGLQFFGPGTRLTVL.

This clone was detected only once. This sequence joins TRBV7-9 and TRBJ1-1, with unresolved D. CDR3 length: 14 amino acids. Germline V gene data show CDR1 as SEHNR and CDR2 as FQNEAQ (reference sequence). Trimming stripped 5 bases from V and 1 base from J, with 11 bases between. CDR3 DNA: TGTGCCAGCAGCACCCCCAGGCGGAACACTGAAGCTTTCTTT. Residues: CASSTPRRNTEAFF.

The CDR3 DNA is TGCAGCGTTGAGGGGAAAGGCATCCTCACAGATACGCAGTATTTT. Its translation: CSVEGKGILTDTQYF. The chain employs TRBV29-1 and TRBJ2-3; D remains ambiguous. CDR3 length: 15 residues. Trimming shortened V by 3 bases and J by 2 bases, and 15 bases separated the two germline ends. Germline CDR1 is SQVTM and CDR2 is ANQGSEA.

The genes are TRBV18 and TRBJ2-7; D call uncertain. The V end lost 6 bases, the J end lost 4 bases, and 10 bases lay between the germline ends. There are 12 residues in the CDR3. From germline, CDR1 is KGHSH and CDR2 LQKENI. This chain's CDR3 is CASSIGRYEQYF. Here the CDR3 DNA reads TGTGCCAGCTCCATCGGGCGTTACGAGCAGTACTTC.

CDR3 DNA: TGCGCCAGCAGCTACAGGGGGCCGGACACTGAAGCTTTCTTT. Translation: CASSYRGPDTEAFF. The chain combines TRBV5-1 with TRBJ1-1; 9 bases fit TRBD1. J lost 3 bases, V lost 3 bases, and 3 bases had no gene match. The CDR3 spans 14 residues. CDR1 is SGHRS, CDR2 YFSETQ, per germline.

This clone was detected a few times. This CDR3 reads CASSPTGVQPQHF. CDR3 DNA: TGTGCCAGCAGCCCGACAGGGGTTCAGCCCCAGCATTTT. This chain uses TRBV5-5 with TRBJ1-5; TRBD1 matches at 8 bases. The CDR3 extends over 13 amino acids. Germline CDR1 SGHKS, CDR2 YYEKEE (reference sequence). The V segment lost 4 bases and the J segment 6 bases; nucleotides outside the gene matches: 3.

This rearrangement joins TRBV18 to TRBJ1-3; D not resolved. V was shortened by 2 bases and J by 4 bases, with 9 bases between the two germline ends. CDR3 length equals 14 residues. Germline V gives CDR1 KGHSH, CDR2 LQKENI. In DNA, the CDR3 is TGTGCCAGCTCACCAAGTCGGACGGGAAACACCATATATTTT. As protein: CASSPSRTGNTIYF.

This clone is categorized as medium-sized. The chain has TRBV2 and TRBJ1-5, with a tentative D call TRBD1 (6 bases). CDR3 length: 17 amino acids. CDR1 SNHLY and CDR2 FYNNEI come from the germline V gene. V lost 5 bases, J lost 0 bases, and 17 bases lay in between. CDR3 protein: CASSPRTAFYSNQPQHF. CDR3 DNA sequence: TGTGCCAGCAGTCCCCGGACAGCTTTTTATAGCAATCAGCCCCAGCATTTT.

V and J are TRBV28 and TRBJ1-5; D not certain. Germline V gene data show CDR1 as MDHEN and CDR2 as SYDVKM. This CDR3 region has 18 residues. V was cut by 5 bases and J by 3 bases, with 23 bases left in between. CDR3 DNA sequence: TGTGCCAGCAGTCCCCACCGGGGATCGGGGTGGGCCAATCAGCCCCAGCATTTT. Residues: CASSPHRGSGWANQPQHF.

The V call is TRBV29-1, the J call TRBJ2-7; TRBD1 is a possible D gene (7 bases). There are 13 residues in the CDR3. Per germline, CDR1 SQVTM and CDR2 ANQGSEA. With 3 bases removed from V and 2 bases from J, the gap between germline ends came to 11 bases. CDR3 nucleotide sequence: TGCAGCGTTGAGCGGGACAGCACCTACGAGCAGTACTTC. As protein: CSVERDSTYEQYF.

The chain has TRBV5-1 and TRBJ1-2; D is uncertain. V was trimmed by 4 bases and J by 6 bases, leaving 22 bases between them. Germline values: CDR1 SGHRS, CDR2 YFSETQ. This CDR3 has 16 residues. DNA for the CDR3: TGCGCCAGCAGCCCTACCCCCATAACACGTGGGAATGGCTACACCTTC. Translated: CASSPTPITRGNGYTF.

The rearrangement joins TRBV6-1 to TRBJ1-4; D is ambiguous. The CDR3 has 13 amino acids. Trimming took off 3 bases at V and 8 bases at J, with 10 bases between the two ends. CDR1 and CDR2 (germline): MNHNS, SASEGT. The CDR3: CASSERQPEKLFF. In DNA form, the CDR3 reads TGTGCCAGCAGTGAGAGGCAGCCAGAAAAACTGTTTTTT.

V gene TRBV9 combines with J gene TRBJ2-5; D perhaps matches TRBD1 (6 bases). Germline V gives CDR1 SGDLS, CDR2 YYNGEE. CDR3 length: 17 residues. Between the trimmed V and J ends, which lost 0 bases and 2 bases, there was a span of 17 bases. CDR3: CASSVAPSYRAQETQYF. CDR3 sequence (DNA): TGTGCCAGCAGCGTAGCCCCCTCCTACAGGGCGCAAGAGACCCAGTACTTC.